Sequencing of this T cell receptor beta chain was carried out in a study of cytomegalovirus exposure and HLA in healthy donors. Study overall: A later analysis reported the same platform for the roughly 120 validation repertoires and the roughly 630 first-cohort repertoires.

As to this clone: The antigen is unknown.

The repertoire was sequenced with immunoSEQ multiplex PCR; TCRdb's copy has only in-frame clones and lacks some. This table has a few hundred thousand clones, roughly 85% appearing once. Whole-study results and caveats: Testing in vitro showed a few CMV-associated chains specific for CMV antigens.

V lost 4 bases to trimming and J lost 6 bases; unmatched junction nucleotides: 7. CDR3 size: 15 residues. The V gene's germline CDR1 is MNHNS and CDR2 SASEGT. The sample comprised PBMCs. The chain carries TRBV6-1 and TRBJ2-4, with 9 bases identical to TRBD2. The source is a woman under 30 in good health and CMV-seronegative. CDR3 sequence (DNA): TGTGCCAGCAGTGGAGGGACTAGCAGCAGAAACATTCAGTACTTC. Its protein is CASSGGTSSRNIQYF.